These T cell receptor beta chains were read from a single sample in a study of patients and donors after allogeneic stem cell transplantation. TCRdb called the RT-PCR reads again in MiXCR, with one record for every CDR3 protein. The sample lists roughly 880,000 distinct CDR3 sequences, approximately 18% occurring once. Specimen: blood, either unsorted or a sorted T cell fraction (not recorded which). These receptors originate from a human donor who was either an allogeneic HSCT recipient or a stem cell or donor lymphocyte infusion donor (not recorded which). It is not recorded whose cells these are; they may come from a transplant donor. CDR3s include the opening cysteine and the closing phenylalanine or tryptophan. The order of the fields is clone size, D gene, CDR3 length, J gene, V gene, CDR3 protein, CDR3 DNA. A D gene is named only where the DNA matches it firmly. Clone size is given for some rows only: seen once, a few or many times, or a class if the clone is expanded.

few | TRBD2 | 15 | TRBJ2-1 | TRBV7-9 | CASSYILAGWYEQFF | TGTGCCAGCAGCTACATACTAGCGGGTTGGTATGAGCAGTTCTTC
- | TRBD2 | 16 | TRBJ2-1 | TRBV6-2/TRBV6-3 | CASSYSIAGGPNEQFF | TGTGCCAGCAGTTACTCGATAGCGGGGGGGCCTAATGAGCAGTTCTTC
- | TRBD2 | 17 | TRBJ2-5 | TRBV7-7 | CASSPGTSGNIQETQYF | TGTGCCAGCAGCCCCGGGACTAGCGGTAACATCCAAGAGACCCAGTACTTC
- | - | 16 | TRBJ2-2 | TRBV20-1 | CSARVGRGANTGELFF | TGCAGTGCTAGAGTGGGACGGGGGGCAAACACCGGGGAGCTGTTTTTT
few | TRBD1 | 14 | TRBJ2-1 | TRBV20-1 | CSARTGQSYNEQFF | TGCAGTGCCCGTACGGGACAGTCCTACAATGAGCAGTTCTTC
few | TRBD1 | 16 | TRBJ1-5 | TRBV12-3/TRBV12-4 | CASSRGQGGANQPQHF | TGTGCCAGCAGCCGGGGACAGGGTGGGGCTAATCAGCCCCAGCATTTT
few | - | 16 | TRBJ1-2 | TRBV6-5 | CASSFRRWGQDYGYTF | TGTGCCAGCAGTTTCCGCCGATGGGGGCAGGACTATGGCTACACCTTC
once | - | 16 | TRBJ2-3 | TRBV25-1 | CASSEVVSATADTQYF | TGTGCCAGCAGTGAAGTAGTTAGCGCCACGGCAGATACGCAGTATTTT
few | - | 13 | TRBJ2-6 | TRBV5-1 | CASSLDGSQVLTF | TGCGCCAGCAGCTTGGATGGGTCCCAGGTCCTGACTTTC
- | TRBD1 | 15 | TRBJ1-1 | TRBV7-9 | CASRDGLTGYTEAFF | TGTGCCAGCAGGGACGGCCTGACAGGGTACACTGAAGCTTTCTTT
few | - | 13 | TRBJ2-7 | TRBV19 | CASSIDGPYEQYF | TGTGCCAGTAGTATAGATGGCCCGTACGAGCAGTACTTC
few | - | 13 | TRBJ1-4 | TRBV2 | CASSSNTREKLFF | TGTGCCAGCAGTTCTAACACCAGGGAAAAACTGTTTTTT
- | - | 14 | TRBJ2-5 | TRBV7-9 | CASSFASSQETQYF | TGTGCCAGCAGCTTCGCTAGTTCACAAGAGACCCAGTACTTC
once | - | 14 | TRBJ1-2 | TRBV20-1 | CSARERRSNYGYTF | TGCAGTGCTCGGGAGAGACGGTCTAACTATGGCTACACCTTC
few | - | 13 | TRBJ1-4 | TRBV6-1 | CASRVSVNEKLFF | TGTGCCAGCAGGGTCAGCGTGAATGAAAAACTGTTTTTT
many | TRBD1 | 15 | TRBJ2-3 | TRBV4-2 | CASSAGGLRTDTQYF | TGTGCCAGCAGTGCAGGGGGCCTTCGCACAGATACGCAGTATTTT
- | - | 14 | TRBJ1-2 | TRBV4-1 | CASSQDGRTYGYTF | TGCGCCAGCAGCCAAGATGGACGGACCTATGGCTACACCTTC
few | TRBD2 | 17 | TRBJ2-7 | TRBV9 | CASSVGFGAGESYEQYF | TGTGCCAGCAGCGTAGGATTCGGGGCGGGAGAGTCCTACGAGCAGTACTTC
many | - | 15 | TRBJ1-3 | TRBV12-3/TRBV12-4 | CASSLRPGSGNTIYF | TGTGCCAGCAGTTTACGCCCAGGCTCTGGAAACACCATATATTTT
- | TRBD1 | 16 | TRBJ1-1 | TRBV4-2 | CASSRGGQLDYPEAFF | TGTGCCAGCAGCCGAGGGGGACAGCTCGATTACCCTGAAGCTTTCTTT
few | TRBD2 | 15 | TRBJ2-3 | TRBV25-1 | CASSGVAGKIDTQYF | TGTGCCAGCAGTGGAGTAGCGGGAAAGATAGATACGCAGTATTTT
- | - | 13 | TRBJ1-2 | TRBV25-1 | CASMGLGRYGYTF | TGTGCCAGCATGGGACTGGGGAGGTATGGCTACACCTTC
few | TRBD1 | 13 | TRBJ2-7 | TRBV29-1 | CSVEATGAYEQYF | TGCAGCGTTGAAGCGACAGGGGCCTACGAGCAGTACTTC
few | - | 15 | TRBJ2-2 | TRBV18 | CASSPTGLDAGELFF | TGTGCCAGCTCACCGACGGGGCTTGACGCCGGGGAGCTGTTTTTT
- | TRBD1 | 18 | TRBJ2-3 | TRBV7-3 | CASSYRIKRQGTTDTQYF | TGTGCCAGCAGCTATCGCATTAAGAGACAGGGCACCACAGATACGCAGTATTTT
few | - | 13 | TRBJ2-2 | TRBV6-5 | CASSYYSTGELFF | TGTGCCAGCAGTTACTATTCAACCGGGGAGCTGTTTTTT